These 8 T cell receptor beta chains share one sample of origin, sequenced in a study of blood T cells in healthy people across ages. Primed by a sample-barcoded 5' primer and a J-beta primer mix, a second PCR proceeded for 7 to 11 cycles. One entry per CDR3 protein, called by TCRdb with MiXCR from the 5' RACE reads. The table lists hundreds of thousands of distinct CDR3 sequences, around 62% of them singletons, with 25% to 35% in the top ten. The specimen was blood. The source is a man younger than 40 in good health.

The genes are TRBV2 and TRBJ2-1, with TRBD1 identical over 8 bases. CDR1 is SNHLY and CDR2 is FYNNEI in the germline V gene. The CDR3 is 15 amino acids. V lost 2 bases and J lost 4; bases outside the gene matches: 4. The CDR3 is CASSEQGAGYNEQFF. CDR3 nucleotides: TGTGCCAGCAGTGAACAGGGGGCGGGGTACAATGAGCAGTTCTTC.

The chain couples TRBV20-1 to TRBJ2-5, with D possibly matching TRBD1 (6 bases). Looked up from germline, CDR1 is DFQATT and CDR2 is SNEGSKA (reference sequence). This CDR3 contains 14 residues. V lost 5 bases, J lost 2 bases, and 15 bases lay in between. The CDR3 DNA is TGCAGTGCTCCTCCGCTCGGACAGCAAGAGACCCAGTACTTC. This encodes CSAPPLGQQETQYF.

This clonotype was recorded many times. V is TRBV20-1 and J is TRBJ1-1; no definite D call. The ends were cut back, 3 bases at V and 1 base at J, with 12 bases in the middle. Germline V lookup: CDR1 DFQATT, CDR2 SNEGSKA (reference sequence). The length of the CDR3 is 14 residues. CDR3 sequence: CSASPAGENTEAFF. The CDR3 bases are TGCAGTGCTAGCCCAGCGGGAGAGAACACTGAAGCTTTCTTT.

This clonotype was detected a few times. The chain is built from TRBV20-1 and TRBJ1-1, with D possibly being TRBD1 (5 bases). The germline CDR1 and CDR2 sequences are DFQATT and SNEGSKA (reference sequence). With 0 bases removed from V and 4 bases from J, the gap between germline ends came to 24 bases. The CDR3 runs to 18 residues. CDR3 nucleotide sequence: TGCAGTGCTAGAGAGCAAGGAAAGACAGTTTCGAAGGGCACTGAAGCTTTCTTT. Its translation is CSAREQGKTVSKGTEAFF.

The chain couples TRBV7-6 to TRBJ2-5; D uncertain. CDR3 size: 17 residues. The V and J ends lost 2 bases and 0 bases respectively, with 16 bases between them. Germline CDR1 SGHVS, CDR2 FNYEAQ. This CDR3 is CASSLNMAAVYQETQYF. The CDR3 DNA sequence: TGTGCCAGCAGCTTAAATATGGCGGCCGTCTACCAAGAGACCCAGTACTTC.

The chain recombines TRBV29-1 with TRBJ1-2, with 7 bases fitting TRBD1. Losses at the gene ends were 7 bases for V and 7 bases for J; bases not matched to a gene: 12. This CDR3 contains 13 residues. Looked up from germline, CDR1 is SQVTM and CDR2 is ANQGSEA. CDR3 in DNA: TGCAGCGCTTTCGGGGAGGGGGCGTTTGGCTACACCTTC. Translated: CSAFGEGAFGYTF.

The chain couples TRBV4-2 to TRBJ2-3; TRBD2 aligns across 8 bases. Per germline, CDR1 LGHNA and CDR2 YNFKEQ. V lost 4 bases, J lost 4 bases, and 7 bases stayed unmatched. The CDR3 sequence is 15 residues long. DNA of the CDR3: TGTGCCAGCAGCCCGGGGACTAGTAGCCCAGATACGCAGTATTTT. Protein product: CASSPGTSSPDTQYF.

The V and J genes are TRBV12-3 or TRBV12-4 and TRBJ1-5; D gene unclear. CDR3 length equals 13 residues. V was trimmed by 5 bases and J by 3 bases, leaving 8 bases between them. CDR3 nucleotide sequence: TGTGCCAGCAGTCTTAAGACCAATCAGCCCCAGCATTTT. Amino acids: CASSLKTNQPQHF.